This TCR beta chain was found in a study of radiation and T cells in renal cell carcinoma. The CDR3 runs to 14 residues. Looked up from germline, CDR1 is GTSNPN and CDR2 is SVGIG (reference sequence). Time point specified: blood 4 weeks post-SBRT, at nephrectomy. The sample's treatment: 15 Gy SBRT to primary tumor, nephrectomy 4 weeks later. Clear cell pathology was present in this patient's renal cell carcinoma. The assay was immunoSEQ multiplex PCR, and TCRdb's table has in-frame clones only and misses some. Of about 76,000 clones detected, roughly nine tenths appear once; the ten largest clones hold about 6%.

This clonotype was obtained from an older woman with renal cell carcinoma. The gene calls are TRBV30 and TRBJ2-5; possibly TRBD1 for D (5 bases). The closer fit of TRBJ2-7 to the DNA end suggests the J call may be wrong. The sequences come from blood, collected from a patient whose treatment included radiotherapy and nephrectomy. The CDR3 is CAWKHRFTSYEQYF. DNA of the CDR3: TGTGCCTGGAAGCACAGGTTTACCTCCTACGAGCAGTACTTC.